The 29 T cell receptor beta chains below come from one sample, sequenced in a study of read filtering for tumor transcriptome and immune sequencing (dated by TCRdb to the early 2020s). This sample was sequenced with an Illumina HiSeq 4000. TCR libraries were constructed from 350 to 400 ng RNA using the Immunoverse kit, and molecular barcoded adaptors covering alpha/delta and beta/gamma chains were employed. TCRdb cleaned the public reads at Q25 with fastp, built clones with MiXCR and kept in-frame beta chains. Under each unique CDR3 protein, matching rows form one entry showing the most common genes and DNA. This sample comprises about 24,000 distinct CDR3 sequences, roughly 22% of them detected only once. The ten biggest clones cover 47% of the sample. Material for sequencing was a population of CD138-negative cells sorted from bone marrow. What the cell subset or site label conveys for this sample: bone marrow mononuclear cells depleted of CD138+ plasma/myeloma cells by negative magnetic selection. The source is a donor aged 40 or older with multiple myeloma.

To note about this clonotype: At one boundary the junction diverges from the germline segment, which might be a read error. V gene TRBV20-1 combines with J gene TRBJ2-6, with 8 positions matching TRBD1. CDR3 length: 15 residues. CDR1 and CDR2 from the germline V gene are DFQATT and SNEGSKA (reference sequence). The CDR3 spells CSAGTGLTGANVPTF. The CDR3 DNA is TGCAGTGCTGGGACAGGCTTGACTGGGGCCAACGTCCCGACTTTC.

As concerns this clonotype: The junction differs from germline at one of its ends, possibly a read error. The chain has TRBV19 and TRBJ2-3; a weak D match, TRBD1 (5 bases). The germline gives CDR1 LNHDA, CDR2 SQIVND (reference sequence). There are 14 residues in the CDR3. CDR3 nucleotide sequence: TGTGCCAGTAGTATCCAACTCTCCACAGGTACGCAGTATTTT. This encodes CASSIQLSTGTQYF.

This clonotype was seen a few times. V usage is TRBV6-2 or TRBV6-3 and J usage is TRBJ1-5; 10 nucleotides agree with TRBD1. CDR1 MNHEY and CDR2 SVGEGT come from the germline V gene. The CDR3 has 13 residues. The V and J ends lost 6 bases and 4 bases, in that order; junction bases with no gene match: 0. The CDR3 loop reads CASRGQGNQPQHF. As DNA, the CDR3 is TGTGCCAGCAGGGGACAGGGGAATCAGCCCCAGCATTTT.

This clonotype appeared a few times. The chain uses TRBV6-5 and TRBJ1-1; a possible D gene is TRBD1 (5 bases). The V gene lost 2 bases and the J gene lost 3 bases, with 19 bases spanning the gap. The CDR3 loop spans 17 amino acids. The germline gives CDR1 MNHEY, CDR2 SVGAGI. CDR3 region: CASSYGRDYREDTEAFF. CDR3 coding DNA: TGTGCCAGCAGTTACGGCAGGGATTATAGAGAGGACACTGAAGCTTTCTTT.

This chain uses TRBV7-6 with TRBJ2-5, with D possibly matching TRBD2 (6 bases). CDR1 SGHVS and CDR2 FNYEAQ come from the germline V gene. With 5 bases removed from V and 5 bases from J, the gap between germline ends came to 18 bases. This CDR3 region has 15 residues. CDR3: CASSRTRETGETQYF. The CDR3 DNA reads as TGTGCCAGCAGCCGTACCCGGGAGACGGGGGAGACCCAGTACTTC. Based on the CDR3 plus reference TRBV7-6 and TRBJ2-5, the full variable domain is GAGVSQSPRYKVTKRGQDVALRCDPISGHVSLYWYRQALGQGPEFLTYFNYEAQQDKSGLPNDRFSAERPEGSISTLTIQRTEQRDSAMYRCASSRTRETGETQYFGPGTRLLVL.

The chain uses TRBV7-9 and TRBJ1-1, with D unclear. Germline assignment: CDR1 SEHNR and CDR2 FQNEAQ (reference sequence). The CDR3 has 12 amino acids. V gave up 5 bases and J gave up 7 bases, with 11 bases separating them. This CDR3 reads CASSADKDEAFF. The CDR3 DNA reads TGTGCCAGCAGCGCCGACAAAGATGAAGCTTTCTTT.

This clonotype showed up many times. The chain recombines TRBV7-3 with TRBJ2-2; TRBD1 matches 11 bases. The CDR3 sequence is 16 residues long. V shed 1 base and J 5 bases; nucleotides not matched to a gene: 3. In germline, CDR1 is SGHTA, CDR2 FQGTGA. CDR3 amino acids: CASSLIGTGGTGELFF. DNA for the CDR3: TGTGCCAGCAGCTTAATCGGGACAGGGGGGACCGGGGAGCTGTTTTTT.

In its sample, this clonotype was seen many times. The chain is built from TRBV6-5 and TRBJ2-7, with D unresolved. Germline-derived CDR1 and CDR2 are MNHEY and SVGAGI. The CDR3 consists of 15 residues. Trimming left V 0 bases short and J 0 bases short, with 9 bases between. The CDR3 nucleotides read TGTGCCAGCAGTTACTCGACGGTCCGCTCCTACGAGCAGTACTTC. This translates into CASSYSTVRSYEQYF.

In this sample, this clonotype turned up many times. The rearrangement uses TRBV20-1 and TRBJ2-7, with a tentative D call TRBD2 (6 bases). The germline V gene has CDR1 DFQATT and CDR2 SNEGSKA (reference sequence). The CDR3 runs 15 residues. The V end was cut by 3 bases, the J end by 3 bases, with 18 bases between. The CDR3 sequence is CSARGPGLALYEQYF. The DNA of the CDR3 is TGCAGTGCTAGGGGGCCGGGACTGGCTCTCTACGAGCAGTACTTC.

The V gene is TRBV16, the J gene TRBJ2-3, with D perhaps matching TRBD1 (6 bases). V lost 8 bases and J 1 base, leaving 19 bases between the germline ends. CDR3 length: 16 amino acids. Germline V lookup: CDR1 KGHSY, CDR2 FQNENV. The DNA for the CDR3 is TGTGCCAGCGGCCCCGGGACATATGAGGGCACAGATACGCAGTATTTT. The encoded protein is CASGPGTYEGTDTQYF.

This clonotype showed up just a few times. The chain employs TRBV4-1 and TRBJ1-3; possible D gene TRBD1, 6 bases. CDR1 and CDR2 (germline): MGHRA, YSYEKL. The CDR3 totals 15 residues. Trimming removed 1 base from V and 0 bases from J, with 7 bases in between. Written as DNA, the CDR3 is TGCGCCAGCAGCCAAGGGGACACCTCTGGAAACACCATATATTTT. Its translation is CASSQGDTSGNTIYF.

On this clonotype: This could be a read error, since a much larger clone is one nucleotide away. The J gene is TRBJ2-5, the V gene TRBV20-1; unclear D gene. The CDR3 length is 12 residues. Germline-derived CDR1 and CDR2 are DFQATT and SNEGSKA (reference sequence). Deletions cut 5 bases from V and 5 bases from J, with 12 bases between. DNA of the CDR3: TGCAGTGCTCCGGACGGCATGGAGACCCAGTACTTC. Amino acids: CSAPDGMETQYF.

This clonotype was observed at least ten times. The V call is TRBV5-6, the J call TRBJ1-5; maybe TRBD1 (6 bases). CDR1 SGHDT and CDR2 YYEEEE come from the germline V gene. The CDR3 extends over 14 amino acids. V was clipped by 2 bases and J by 5 bases, with 11 bases between them. CDR3 bases: TGTGCCAGCAGCTTAGGACAGTCGCATCAGCCCCAGCATTTT. Amino acids: CASSLGQSHQPQHF.

This clonotype was observed at least ten times. This chain joins TRBV7-9 and TRBJ1-1, with D unclear. The CDR3 spans 15 residues. V gave up 1 base and J gave up 4 bases, with 13 bases separating them. CDR1 is SEHNR, CDR2 FQNEAQ, per germline (reference sequence). Here the CDR3 DNA reads TGTGCCAGCAGCTTAGTTCAGCAGTGGAGCACTGAAGCTTTCTTT. Protein product: CASSLVQQWSTEAFF.

This clonotype has ten or more counts. V usage is TRBV6-5 and J usage is TRBJ1-5; no clear D. V was trimmed by 0 bases and J by 6 bases, leaving 9 bases between them. CDR3 length equals 14 residues. Germline V gene sequence: CDR1 MNHEY, CDR2 SVGAGI. The CDR3 is CASSYSPVSQPQHF. The CDR3 DNA reads TGTGCCAGCAGTTACTCCCCAGTATCTCAGCCCCAGCATTTT.

In its sample, this clonotype was seen many times. The chain uses TRBV27 and TRBJ2-4; possible D gene TRBD1, 6 bases. Germline CDR1 is MNHEY and CDR2 is SMNVEV (reference sequence). V was pared by 5 bases and J by 0 bases, with 8 bases between. The CDR3 spans 14 residues. The DNA of the CDR3 is TGTGCCAGCAGTACAGGGTTAGCCAAAAACATTCAGTACTTC. Protein product: CASSTGLAKNIQYF.

Remarks on this clonotype: A single base separates this from a much larger clone, so it may be a read error. The chain carries TRBV7-8 and TRBJ2-3; 9 bases fit TRBD2. This CDR3 region has 16 residues. CDR1 SGHVS and CDR2 FQNEAQ come from the germline V gene. The CDR3 sequence: CASNLPGLARGDTQYF. Here the CDR3 DNA reads TGTGCCAGCAACTTACCCGGACTAGCGAGAGGAGATACGCAGTATTTT.

This chain connects TRBV11-2 to TRBJ2-2, with TRBD1 as a possible D gene (6 bases). The CDR3 spans 14 residues. The germline V gene has CDR1 SGHAT and CDR2 FQNNGV. Trimming removed 3 bases at V and 2 bases at J, with 7 bases between. The DNA for the CDR3 is TGTGCCAGCAGCTTGGACAGCAACACCGGGGAGCTGTTTTTT. Translating gives CASSLDSNTGELFF.

As concerns this clonotype: A much more abundant neighbour one base away suggests this may be a read error. J is TRBJ1-1 and V is TRBV6-1; 8 nucleotides agree with TRBD1. There are 15 residues in the CDR3. The V segment lost 8 bases and the J segment 5 bases; nucleotides outside the gene matches: 13. Germline CDR1 and CDR2: MNHNS and SASEGT. CDR3 region: CASVRAGGSETEAFF. The CDR3 nucleotides read TGTGCCAGCGTACGGGCAGGGGGCTCGGAAACTGAAGCTTTCTTT.

In its sample, this clonotype was seen a few times. The chain has TRBV12-3 or TRBV12-4 and TRBJ1-1; D uncertain. The CDR3 has 12 residues. V gave up 3 bases and J gave up 1 base, with 3 bases separating them. The CDR3 DNA sequence: TGTGCCAGCAGTTTCGAGAACACTGAAGCTTTCTTT. Translated: CASSFENTEAFF.

This clonotype ranks as medium-sized. This chain links TRBV6-1 with TRBJ2-1, with D maybe TRBD1 (5 bases). Germline V gene data show CDR1 as MNHNS and CDR2 as SASEGT. Trimming removed 5 bases at V and 2 bases at J, with 13 bases between. The CDR3 covers 15 residues. CDR3 region: CASSTLGAPYNEQFF. The CDR3 coding sequence is TGTGCCAGCAGTACGTTAGGGGCCCCCTACAATGAGCAGTTCTTC.

The chain combines TRBV27 with TRBJ2-1, with D perhaps assigned TRBD1 or TRBD2 (5 bases each). V was cut by 5 bases and J by 10 bases, with 15 bases left in between. The CDR3 length is 13 residues. The germline V gene has CDR1 MNHEY and CDR2 SMNVEV (reference sequence). CDR3 amino acids: CASSRTRGDEQFF. The CDR3 bases are TGTGCCAGCAGTAGAACACGGGGCGACGAGCAGTTCTTC.

This clonotype showed up just a few times. The J gene is TRBJ2-2, the V gene TRBV19, with D maybe TRBD1 (6 bases). The CDR3 loop spans 18 amino acids. Germline lookup yields CDR1 LNHDA and CDR2 SQIVND (reference sequence). Trimming shortened V by 7 bases and J by 0 bases, and 21 bases separated the two germline ends. CDR3 loop: CASTWAATGHANTGELFF. Written as DNA, the CDR3 is TGTGCCAGTACCTGGGCGGCCACGGGACACGCGAACACCGGGGAGCTGTTTTTT.

The table lists this clonotype with a count of one. A read error is possible here, since a much larger clone lies one base away. The rearrangement uses TRBV5-6 and TRBJ2-7; D might be TRBD1 or TRBD2, each matching 5 bases. With 3 bases removed from V and 6 bases from J, the gap between germline ends came to 13 bases. Germline V CDR1 and CDR2: SGHDT, YYEEEE. The CDR3 sequence is 13 residues long. CDR3 amino acids: CASSYGGTCEQYF. The CDR3 DNA follows: TGTGCCAGCAGCTATGGGGGAACCTGCGAGCAGTACTTC.

This clonotype was detected ten times or more. The chain has TRBV4-2 and TRBJ2-7, with 9 positions matching TRBD1. CDR3 length equals 15 residues. CDR1 is LGHNA and CDR2 is YNFKEQ in the germline V gene. V trimming: 2 bases; J trimming: 4 bases; junction bases outside the gene matches: 6. CDR3 bases: TGTGCCAGCAGCCAATCCGGGACAGGGTTTTACGAGCAGTACTTC. Translation gives CASSQSGTGFYEQYF.

This clonotype has ten or more counts. V is TRBV20-1 and J is TRBJ1-5; no clear D gene. Trimming shortened V by 3 bases and J by 6 bases, and 9 bases separated the two germline ends. This CDR3 contains 12 residues. Germline loops: CDR1 DFQATT, CDR2 SNEGSKA (reference sequence). The CDR3 protein is CSASPPRQPQHF. The CDR3 DNA sequence: TGCAGTGCTAGCCCCCCTCGTCAGCCCCAGCATTTT.

This clonotype was seen at least ten times. The genes are TRBV7-6 and TRBJ2-3; TRBD2 might be the D (6 bases). CDR3 length: 14 residues. The germline CDR1 and CDR2 sequences are SGHVS and FNYEAQ. Trimming took off 5 bases at V and 1 base at J, with 10 bases between the two ends. CDR3 DNA sequence: TGTGCCAGCAGCCGGGACTTACGCACAGATACGCAGTATTTT. Translated, it gives CASSRDLRTDTQYF.

In its sample, this clonotype was seen many times. The chain carries TRBV28 and TRBJ2-7; D is ambiguous. The germline V gene has CDR1 MDHEN and CDR2 SYDVKM. This CDR3 comprises 15 residues. V shed 4 bases and J shed 3 bases, with 16 bases lying between them. The CDR3 DNA reads TGTGCCAGCAGTTCCCCAGGACCCAAAAACTACGAGCAGTACTTC. Protein sequence: CASSSPGPKNYEQYF. The whole variable domain, filled in from reference TRBV28 and TRBJ2-7, reads DVKVTQSSRYLVKRTGEKVFLECVQDMDHENMFWYRQDPGLGLRLIYFSYDVKMKEKGDIPEGYSVSREKKERFSLILESASTNQTSMYLCASSSPGPKNYEQYFGPGTRLTVT.

This clonotype was seen at least ten times. The rearrangement joins TRBV4-1 to TRBJ1-2; 9 positions match TRBD1. Germline assignment: CDR1 MGHRA and CDR2 YSYEKL. Trimming cost V 0 bases and J 5 bases; bases outside gene matches: 4. This CDR3 comprises 15 residues. The CDR3: CASSQDRDRAYGYTF. CDR3 nucleotides: TGCGCCAGCAGCCAAGATCGGGACAGGGCGTATGGCTACACCTTC.